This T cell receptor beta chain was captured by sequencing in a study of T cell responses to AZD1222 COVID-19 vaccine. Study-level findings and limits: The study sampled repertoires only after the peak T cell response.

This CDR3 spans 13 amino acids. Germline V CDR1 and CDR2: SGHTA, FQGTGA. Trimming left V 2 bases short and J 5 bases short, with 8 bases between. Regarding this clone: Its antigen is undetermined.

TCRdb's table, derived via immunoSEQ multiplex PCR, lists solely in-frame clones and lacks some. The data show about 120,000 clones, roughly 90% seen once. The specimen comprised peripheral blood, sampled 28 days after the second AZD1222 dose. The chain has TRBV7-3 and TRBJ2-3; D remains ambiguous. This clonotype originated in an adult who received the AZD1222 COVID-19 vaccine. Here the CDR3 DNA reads TGTGCCAGCAGCTTATTCCTGGGAGATACGCAGTATTTT. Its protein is CASSLFLGDTQYF.